These 14 T cell receptor beta chains share one sample of origin, sequenced in a study of T cell responses to AZD1222 COVID-19 vaccine (dated by TCRdb to the early 2020s). The sample's time point label is to be understood as: baseline before first vaccination. The receptor library was made with the immunoSEQ multiplex PCR assay. The immuneACCESS repertoire file appears here via TCRdb, limited to in-frame rearrangements. These files lack a portion of the clones; in checked studies, under half of the deficit traces to unresolved V genes, and the cause of the others is not known. The sample table contains over 100,000 clones; only one count was recorded for around 89% of them. The ten largest clones add up to 18% of the sample. The material was peripheral blood, obtained on day 0 of AZD1222 vaccination. These TCRs come from an adult in good health.

V and J are TRBV2 and TRBJ2-5; the D gene is possibly TRBD2 (6 bases). The length of the CDR3 is 14 residues. V was shortened by 7 bases and J by 2 bases, with 14 bases between the two germline ends. Germline lookup yields CDR1 SNHLY and CDR2 FYNNEI. CDR3 region: CASTYVGGQETQYF. CDR3 bases: TGTGCCAGCACCTATGTGGGGGGTCAAGAGACCCAGTACTTC.

V is TRBV7-9 and J is TRBJ2-3; no clear D gene. V lost 1 base and J lost 0, with 14 bases in between. The CDR3 length is 17 residues. Germline-derived CDR1 and CDR2 are SEHNR and FQNEAQ (reference sequence). This CDR3 is CASSLVSRLKSTDTQYF. For the CDR3, the DNA is TGTGCCAGCAGCTTAGTCTCCCGACTGAAGAGCACAGATACGCAGTATTTT.

The J gene is TRBJ2-1, the V gene TRBV24-1; TRBD1 aligns across 10 bases. Per germline, CDR1 KGHDR and CDR2 SFDVKD. This CDR3 contains 15 residues. The V gene end was trimmed by 7 bases and the J gene end by 8 bases; junction bases not matched to a gene: 10. The CDR3: CATSPGGQGLYEQFF. The CDR3 bases are TGTGCCACCAGCCCCGGGGGACAGGGGTTATATGAGCAGTTCTTC.

The chain employs TRBV25-1 and TRBJ1-4; no reliable D call. Germline V gene data show CDR1 as MGHDK and CDR2 as SYGVNS. The CDR3 is made up of 15 amino acids. V lost 1 base and J lost 5, with 11 bases in between. The CDR3 region is CASSEFVGGNEKLFF. The CDR3 coding sequence is TGTGCCAGCAGTGAATTCGTCGGTGGAAATGAAAAACTGTTTTTT.

The CDR3 region has the DNA TGTGCCAGTAGTATAGGGTCGGAACAAGAGACCCAGTACTTC. It is translated as CASSIGSEQETQYF. V and J are TRBV19 and TRBJ2-5; no definite D call. The CDR3 extends over 14 amino acids. CDR1 is LNHDA and CDR2 is SQIVND in the germline V gene (reference sequence). V was cut by 1 base and J by 2 bases, with 8 bases left in between. Drawing the rest from reference TRBV19 and TRBJ2-5, the complete variable domain is DGGITQSPKYLFRKEGQNVTLSCEQNLNHDAMYWYRQDPGQGLRLIYYSQIVNDFQKGDIAEGYSVSREKKESFPLTVTSAQKNPTAFYLCASSIGSEQETQYFGPGTRLLVL.

The CDR3 region is CASSEAGTGYGYTF. Written as DNA, the CDR3 is TGTGCCAGCAGTGAAGCGGGGACAGGCTATGGCTACACCTTC. V is TRBV2 and J is TRBJ1-2; 8 bases line up with TRBD1. V dropped 0 bases and J dropped 4; count of bases not matched to a gene: 1. Germline V gives CDR1 SNHLY, CDR2 FYNNEI. The CDR3 loop spans 14 amino acids.

The chain employs TRBV18 and TRBJ1-6; a possible D gene is TRBD1 (5 bases). The CDR3 is 16 residues long. Germline V CDR1 and CDR2: KGHSH, LQKENI. V shed 3 bases and J shed 5 bases, with 14 bases lying between them. This CDR3 reads CASSPSAGSHNSPLHF. CDR3 sequence (DNA): TGTGCCAGCTCACCCAGCGCAGGGAGCCATAATTCACCCCTCCACTTT.

The chain has TRBV7-9 and TRBJ2-1; a possible D gene is TRBD1 (6 bases). The length of the CDR3 is 15 residues. V was shortened by 6 bases and J by 2 bases, with 14 bases between the two germline ends. Germline V gives CDR1 SEHNR, CDR2 FQNEAQ (reference sequence). CDR3 in amino acids: CASSPRQATYNEQFF. DNA of the CDR3: TGTGCCAGCAGTCCAAGACAGGCAACCTACAATGAGCAGTTCTTC. Filled out from reference TRBV7-9 and TRBJ2-1, the complete variable domain reads DTGVSQNPRHKITKRGQNVTFRCDPISEHNRLYWYRQTLGQGPEFLTYFQNEAQLEKSRLLSDRFSAERPKGSFSTLEIQRTEQGDSAMYLCASSPRQATYNEQFFGPGTRLTVL.

The chain is built from TRBV5-8 and TRBJ2-5, with D maybe TRBD1 (7 bases). V was cut by 4 bases and J by 0 bases, with 19 bases left in between. CDR1 SGHTS and CDR2 YDEGEE come from the germline V gene. CDR3 length: 17 residues. CDR3 in amino acids: CASSRGQPGGYQETQYF. CDR3 coding DNA: TGTGCCAGCAGCCGGGGACAGCCCGGAGGGTACCAAGAGACCCAGTACTTC.

V usage is TRBV18 and J usage is TRBJ1-3; D gene unclear. Trimming took off 0 bases at V and 0 bases at J, with 6 bases between the two ends. Germline V gene data show CDR1 as KGHSH and CDR2 as LQKENI. This CDR3 is 15 amino acids long. Here the CDR3 reads CASSPPVYSGNTIYF. The CDR3 DNA follows: TGTGCCAGCTCACCACCGGTGTACTCTGGAAACACCATATATTTT.

Only one count was recorded for this clone. J is TRBJ1-2 and V is TRBV9, with TRBD1 matching over 7 bases. This CDR3 spans 15 amino acids. V lost 0 bases and J lost 6; bases outside the gene matches: 8. The germline V gene encodes CDR1 SGDLS and CDR2 YYNGEE. The CDR3 coding sequence is TGTGCCAGCAGCGTAGGTATAGCAGGGGGTCATGGCTACACCTTC. This translates into CASSVGIAGGHGYTF.

The rearrangement joins TRBV7-8 to TRBJ2-3; 8 bases are a match to TRBD2. The CDR3 is 14 residues long. V was pared by 5 bases and J by 6 bases, with 7 bases of the junction left unmatched. Germline lookup yields CDR1 SGHVS and CDR2 FQNEAQ. The CDR3 loop reads CASSAYGGADTQYF. CDR3 sequence (DNA): TGTGCCAGCAGCGCCTACGGGGGGGCGGATACGCAGTATTTT.

The chain uses TRBV5-1 and TRBJ1-4, with 8 bases that match TRBD1. V gave up 3 bases and J gave up 8 bases; unmatched junction bases: 6. The germline V gene has CDR1 SGHRS and CDR2 YFSETQ. The CDR3 length is 14 residues. The CDR3 DNA sequence: TGCGCCAGCAGCTATGGACAGGGTCGGGAAAAACTGTTTTTT. The encoded protein is CASSYGQGREKLFF.

The chain combines TRBV19 with TRBJ1-2; D is possibly TRBD1 (6 bases). Trimming removed 4 bases from V and 4 bases from J, with 16 bases in between. There are 15 residues in the CDR3. Per the germline V gene, CDR1 is LNHDA and CDR2 is SQIVND (reference sequence). As DNA, the CDR3 is TGTGCCAGTAGTACGGGAGGGGGGACCGTCTATGGCTACACCTTC. Its translation: CASSTGGGTVYGYTF. Full variable domain (missing parts from reference TRBV19 and TRBJ1-2): DGGITQSPKYLFRKEGQNVTLSCEQNLNHDAMYWYRQDPGQGLRLIYYSQIVNDFQKGDIAEGYSVSREKKESFPLTVTSAQKNPTAFYLCASSTGGGTVYGYTFGSGTRLTVV.